The 2 T cell receptor beta chains below all came from one sample that was sequenced in a study of tumor-infiltrating lymphocytes in primary liver carcinoma. A constant-region primer served to make TCR beta cDNA from roughly 460 ng total RNA. Three nested multiplex PCR rounds, a slightly modified ARM-PCR method, built the TCR beta libraries. Each of the first two PCR rounds ran nine to ten cycles with TRBV1-TRBV30 forward and C-beta reverse primers. TCRdb redid the calling of the multiplex PCR reads with MiXCR, one entry per CDR3 protein. The sample has fewer than 150,000 distinct CDR3 sequences, roughly 69% seen once. Co-extraction yielded RNA and DNA from roughly 20-30 mg of unsorted bulk tissue. Sequenced input: liver tumor tissue from sampling region 1. Subset indicated: tumor region T1, superior pole. These receptors were obtained from a woman aged 55 to 70 with primary liver carcinoma and hepatitis B virus infection.

On this clonotype itself: A much more abundant neighbour one base away suggests this may be a read error. The chain recombines TRBV5-6 with TRBJ2-5, with TRBD1 matching over 8 bases. CDR1 is SGHDT, CDR2 YYEEEE, per germline. The CDR3 is 13 residues long. The CDR3 nucleotides are TGTGTCAGCAGCTACAGGGGGCAAGAGACCCAGTACTTC. It specifies CVSSYRGQETQYF.

Points on this clonotype: One end of the junction varies from germline; a read error may be responsible. This chain links TRBV6-5 with TRBJ2-1; a weak D match, TRBD2 (5 bases). The CDR3 length is 15 residues. CDR1 MNHEY and CDR2 SVGAGI come from the germline V gene. The CDR3 DNA follows: TGTACCAGCAGTTTCCGAGGGAGCTCCTACAATGAGCAGTTCTTC. It yields the protein CTSSFRGSSYNEQFF.